A selection of T cell receptor beta chains follows, all from one sample in a study of T cell responses to AZD1222 COVID-19 vaccine. Sequencing used immunoSEQ multiplex PCR; TCRdb keeps in-frame clones, though not all of them. Of 190,000 or so clones listed, 93% were seen once; the top ten hold around 1%. The source material was peripheral blood, sampled 28 days after the second AZD1222 dose. The receptors here all came from an adult who received the AZD1222 COVID-19 vaccine. The CDR3 runs from the conserved cysteine through the conserved F or W. D genes are given only for firm matches. Clone size is stated in some rows and not others, as once, few, many or a class when expanded.

J: TRBJ2-3
size: .
V: TRBV20-1
D: .
CDR3: CSAFLWDTQYF
DNA: TGCAGTGCTTTCCTGTGGGATACGCAGTATTTT

J: TRBJ1-5
size: .
V: TRBV19
D: .
CDR3: CASSLEGLISNQPQHF
DNA: TGTGCCAGTAGCTTAGAGGGCTTGATTAGCAATCAGCCCCAGCATTTT

J: TRBJ1-5
size: .
V: TRBV19
D: TRBD1
CDR3: CASSQTGDNQPQHF
DNA: TGTGCCAGTAGTCAGACAGGGGACAATCAGCCCCAGCATTTT

J: TRBJ1-1
size: .
V: TRBV6-5
D: .
CDR3: CASSYSVEGLGHAFF
DNA: TGTGCCAGCAGTTACTCCGTGGAGGGACTAGGGCACGCTTTCTTT

J: TRBJ2-3
size: .
V: TRBV3-1/TRBV3-2
D: .
CDR3: CASSQDRSGSTDTQYF
DNA: TGTGCCAGCAGCCAAGATCGGAGCGGCAGCACAGATACGCAGTATTTT

J: TRBJ1-5
size: once
V: TRBV6-5
D: .
CDR3: CASSQLNRGNQPQHF
DNA: TGTGCCAGCAGCCAACTAAACAGGGGCAATCAGCCCCAGCATTTT

J: TRBJ2-7
size: .
V: TRBV28
D: .
CDR3: CASAEIYEQYF
DNA: TGTGCCAGCGCCGAAATCTACGAGCAGTACTTC

J: TRBJ2-2
size: .
V: TRBV18
D: .
CDR3: CASSLSGELFF
DNA: TGTGCCAGCTCACTGAGTGGGGAGCTGTTTTTT

J: TRBJ2-7
size: .
V: TRBV18
D: TRBD1
CDR3: CASSPGTGLNEQYF
DNA: TGTGCCAGCTCACCCGGGACAGGTCTCAACGAGCAGTACTTC

J: TRBJ2-5
size: once
V: TRBV7-2
D: TRBD1
CDR3: CASSLQGAPGETQYF
DNA: TGTGCCAGCAGCTTACAGGGGGCCCCGGGCGAGACCCAGTACTTC

J: TRBJ1-3
size: once
V: TRBV29-1
D: TRBD1
CDR3: CSVLQGAGNTIYF
DNA: TGCAGCGTTCTGCAGGGGGCTGGAAACACCATATATTTT

J: TRBJ2-3
size: .
V: TRBV29-1
D: .
CDR3: CSVEHRGNGDTQYF
DNA: TGCAGCGTTGAGCACAGAGGGAATGGAGATACGCAGTATTTT